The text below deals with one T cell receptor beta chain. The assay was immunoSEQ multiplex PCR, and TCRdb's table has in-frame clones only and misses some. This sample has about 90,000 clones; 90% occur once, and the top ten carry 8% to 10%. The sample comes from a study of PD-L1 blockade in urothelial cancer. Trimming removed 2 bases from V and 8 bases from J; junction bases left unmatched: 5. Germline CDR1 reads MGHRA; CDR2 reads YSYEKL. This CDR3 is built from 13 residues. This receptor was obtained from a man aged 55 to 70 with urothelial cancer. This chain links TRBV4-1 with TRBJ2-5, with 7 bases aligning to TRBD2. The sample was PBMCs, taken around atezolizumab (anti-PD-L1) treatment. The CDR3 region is CASSQLWGGTQYF. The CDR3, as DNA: TGCGCCAGCAGCCAACTTTGGGGGGGAACCCAGTACTTC.